These T cell receptor beta chains were read from a single sample in a study of OX40 agonist ivuxolimab in advanced cancers. Sequencing used immunoSEQ multiplex PCR; TCRdb keeps in-frame clones, though not all of them. The sample carries some 53,000 clones, approximately 94% recorded once. Sample: CD4+ or CD8+ T cells sorted from blood, taken in a trial of the OX40 agonist ivuxolimab. These TCRs come from an adult with an advanced solid tumor such as melanoma, head and neck, liver or kidney cancer. CDR3s include the opening cysteine and the closing phenylalanine or tryptophan. Each record gives: V gene, CDR3 length, clone size, D gene, J gene, CDR3 DNA, CDR3 protein. A D gene is named only where the DNA matches it firmly. Clone sizes are given selectively: once, few, many, or a class where the clone is expanded.

TRBV2,13,NA,NA,TRBJ2-7,TGTGCCACCGCCAAGGACCTAAATTACGAGCAGTACTTC,CATAKDLNYEQYF
TRBV10-2,13,NA,TRBD2,TRBJ2-1,TGCGCCAGTGCTAGCGGGAGGGACAATGAGCAGTTCTTC,CASASGRDNEQFF
TRBV5-5,16,NA,NA,TRBJ1-5,TGTGCCAGCAGCGCCAACAGGGTCGGAGAGTATCAGCCCCAGCATTTT,CASSANRVGEYQPQHF
TRBV5-8,14,NA,NA,TRBJ1-4,TGTGCCAGCAGCTCACGCTACGGACATGAAAAACTGTTTTTT,CASSSRYGHEKLFF
TRBV30,12,NA,NA,TRBJ2-5,TGTGCCTGTACAGCTGTCCAAGAGACCCAGTACTTC,CACTAVQETQYF
TRBV28,15,NA,TRBD1,TRBJ2-1,TGTGCCAGCAGGACCCCGGGACAGGGGATGAGTGAGCAGTTCTTC,CASRTPGQGMSEQFF
TRBV28,19,NA,TRBD2,TRBJ2-1,TGTGCCAGCAGTTTTGTGGGAGCGGGAGGGCCGGAGTGGAACAATGAGCAGTTCTTC,CASSFVGAGGPEWNNEQFF
TRBV27,13,few,NA,TRBJ1-2,TGTGCCAGCAGGTTGGGTTTTAACTATGGCTACACCTTC,CASRLGFNYGYTF
TRBV27,17,once,NA,TRBJ2-6,TGTGCCAGCAGTTTATCCGGCGACCACTCTGGGGCCAACGTCCTGACTTTC,CASSLSGDHSGANVLTF
TRBV18,16,NA,TRBD1,TRBJ2-2,TGTGCCAGCTCACCTTGGCAGGGGGCGAACACCGGGGAGCTGTTTTTT,CASSPWQGANTGELFF
TRBV27,14,NA,TRBD1,TRBJ1-2,TGTGCCAGCAGCCCTGGGACAGGGAACTATGGCTACACCTTC,CASSPGTGNYGYTF
TRBV6-5,16,NA,TRBD2,TRBJ2-7,TGTGCCAGCAGTTACTCGATTCTTGGCGGGAGCTACGAGCAGTACTTC,CASSYSILGGSYEQYF
TRBV9,14,NA,NA,TRBJ2-7,TGTGCCAGCAGCGGACCAGGGGGGACCTACGAGCAGTACTTC,CASSGPGGTYEQYF
TRBV28,14,NA,NA,TRBJ2-7,TGTGCCAGCAGCCCCCGAACAGGGCGCTACGAGCAGTACTTC,CASSPRTGRYEQYF
TRBV19,15,NA,NA,TRBJ2-1,TGTGCCAGTAGCCCGGACCCCAACTCGTACAATGAGCAGTTCTTC,CASSPDPNSYNEQFF
TRBV16,14,few,NA,TRBJ1-5,TGTGCCAGCAGCCAATATAAGAGCAATCAGCCCCAGCATTTT,CASSQYKSNQPQHF
TRBV7-2,14,NA,NA,TRBJ2-1,TGTGCCAGCAGCCATTCCGACAGGCCTAATGAGCAGTTCTTC,CASSHSDRPNEQFF
TRBV5-4,12,NA,NA,TRBJ1-5,TGTGCCAGCAGCCAAGACAATCAGCCCCAGCATTTT,CASSQDNQPQHF
TRBV28,13,NA,NA,TRBJ2-1,TGTGCCAGCACCCAAACCTCCGGTTATGAGCAGTTCTTC,CASTQTSGYEQFF
TRBV5-1,14,NA,NA,TRBJ2-7,TGCGCCAGCCGCCCCCGGGACGGAAGCTACGAGCAGTACTTC,CASRPRDGSYEQYF
TRBV9,16,NA,TRBD2,TRBJ2-2,TGTGCCAGCAGCGTGGGCGGGAGGGGAAGCACCGGGGAGCTGTTTTTT,CASSVGGRGSTGELFF
TRBV20-1,10,NA,NA,TRBJ2-5,TGCAGTGCTTCTTTAGAAACCCAGTACTTC,CSASLETQYF
TRBV19,13,NA,NA,TRBJ2-1,TGTGCCAGTAGTATGGGACTGAACAATGAGCAGTTCTTC,CASSMGLNNEQFF
TRBV7-3,17,NA,TRBD1,TRBJ2-5,TGTGCCAGCAGCCCACTATCCGGGACAGGACCAAAGAGAACCCAGTACTTC,CASSPLSGTGPKRTQYF
TRBV19,18,NA,NA,TRBJ2-6,TGTGCCAGTAGGCTTAACAGGGGGCGGGAGGCTGGGGCCAACGTCCTGACTTTC,CASRLNRGREAGANVLTF
TRBV27,14,NA,TRBD1,TRBJ1-1,TGTGCCAGCAGTCCCGGGACAGGGGGCACTGAAGCTTTCTTT,CASSPGTGGTEAFF
TRBV19,15,NA,NA,TRBJ1-4,TGTGCCAGTAGTACGCGGACAACTGGGACTGAAAAACTGTTTTTT,CASSTRTTGTEKLFF
TRBV20-1,9,few,NA,TRBJ2-7,TGCGAGACTGAGTACGAGCAGTACTTC,CETEYEQYF
TRBV5-1,15,NA,NA,TRBJ2-2,TGCGCCAGCAGCTTGGTGGACAGCGTAACCGGGGAGCTGTTTTTT,CASSLVDSVTGELFF
TRBV9,15,NA,TRBD1,TRBJ2-7,TGTGCCAGCAGCGTCACCGGGACAGGGTCCTACGAGCAGTACTTC,CASSVTGTGSYEQYF
TRBV5-1,16,NA,TRBD2,TRBJ2-7,TGCGCCAGCAGCTTGGAGCGACTAGCGGGAGCCTACGAGCAGTACTTC,CASSLERLAGAYEQYF
TRBV19,14,NA,NA,TRBJ2-7,TGTGCCAGTAGTGCCGCCCTGGACTCCTACGAGCAGTACTTC,CASSAALDSYEQYF
TRBV6-1,15,NA,NA,TRBJ2-7,TGTGCCAGCAGTGATTTGACAGCCTTCTCCTACGAGCAGTACTTC,CASSDLTAFSYEQYF
TRBV4-3,16,NA,NA,TRBJ1-5,TGCGCCAGCAGCCAAGATTTAGGACAGCCGGACCAGCCCCAGCATTTT,CASSQDLGQPDQPQHF
TRBV7-2,13,NA,NA,TRBJ2-1,TGTGCCAGCAGCCGAGGTTTGGAATCTGAGCAGTTCTTC,CASSRGLESEQFF
TRBV4-1,15,NA,NA,TRBJ2-3,TGCGCCAGCAGCCAAGATCCCAGAGCTGCAGATACGCAGTATTTT,CASSQDPRAADTQYF
TRBV15,12,NA,NA,TRBJ2-5,TGTGCCACCAGCAGAGATCGAGAGACCCAGTACTTC,CATSRDRETQYF
TRBV6-1,14,few,TRBD2,TRBJ2-1,TGTGCCAGCCGTGGCGGGAGCTCCTACAATGAGCAGTTCTTC,CASRGGSSYNEQFF
TRBV27,16,NA,TRBD2,TRBJ2-3,TGTGCCAGCAGTTTGGGGACTAGCGGAGCCACAGATACGCAGTATTTT,CASSLGTSGATDTQYF
TRBV5-5,15,NA,NA,TRBJ2-7,TGTGCCAGCAGCTTGGAACGCGGGGTTTCCTACGAGCAGTACTTC,CASSLERGVSYEQYF
TRBV28,12,NA,NA,TRBJ2-7,TGTGCCAGCAGTTTAACAAGGTACGAGCAGTACTTC,CASSLTRYEQYF
TRBV9,15,NA,NA,TRBJ2-7,TGTGCCAGCAGCGCCGGGACGCTTCTTTCTTACGAGCAGTACTTC,CASSAGTLLSYEQYF
TRBV27,15,NA,TRBD2,TRBJ2-7,TGTGCCAGCAGGAAAACTAGCGGGAGAGACTACGAGCAGTACTTC,CASRKTSGRDYEQYF
TRBV4-1,18,NA,NA,TRBJ1-5,TGCGCCAGCAGCCAAGTTCCCCTTCAGGGGTATAGCAATCAGCCCCAGCATTTT,CASSQVPLQGYSNQPQHF
TRBV11-2,15,NA,TRBD2,TRBJ2-1,TGTGCCAGCAGCCTTTTCGGGGGGGGCTACAATGAGCAGTTCTTC,CASSLFGGGYNEQFF
TRBV30,12,NA,NA,TRBJ2-2,TGTGCCTGGAACGGGGCTGCCGAGGAGCTGTTTTTT,CAWNGAAEELFF
TRBV19,11,NA,NA,TRBJ2-7,TGTGCCAGTAGTAGGGGTTACGAGCAGTACTTC,CASSRGYEQYF
TRBV4-1,14,NA,TRBD1,TRBJ2-2,TGCGCCAGCAGCCAAGGAACAGGGGTCCGGGAGCTGTTTTTT,CASSQGTGVRELFF
TRBV7-9,17,few,TRBD1,TRBJ1-4,TGTGCCAGCAGCTTCCCGGGACAGGGGTTTGAGAATGAAAAACTGTTTTTT,CASSFPGQGFENEKLFF
TRBV2,15,NA,TRBD2,TRBJ2-3,TGTGCCAGCAGTGTGAGTAGCGGGCTTACAGATACGCAGTATTTT,CASSVSSGLTDTQYF
TRBV29-1,15,NA,TRBD1,TRBJ2-1,TGCAGCGTTGATCCCCGGACAGGGAAACAGGATGAGCAGTTCTTC,CSVDPRTGKQDEQFF
TRBV6-5,15,NA,NA,TRBJ2-3,TGTGCCAGCAGTTACTTAGCTGGGGGCACAGATACGCAGTATTTT,CASSYLAGGTDTQYF
TRBV2,10,NA,NA,TRBJ2-1,TGTGCCAGCAGTGAGAATGAGCAGTTCTTC,CASSENEQFF
TRBV7-2,17,NA,NA,TRBJ1-2,TGTGCCAGCAGCTACTACCCAGGGGAGCCCCCTAACTATGGCTACACCTTC,CASSYYPGEPPNYGYTF
TRBV27,15,NA,NA,TRBJ2-5,TGTGCCAGCAGTCCTATAAACAGGGTCCAAGAGACCCAGTACTTC,CASSPINRVQETQYF
TRBV5-1,16,NA,NA,TRBJ2-1,TGCGCCAGCAGCTTGACTTGTGGGGGATTCTACAATGAGCAGTTCTTC,CASSLTCGGFYNEQFF
TRBV7-9,15,NA,TRBD1,TRBJ2-1,TGTGCCAGCAGCTTAGTGGGACAGGAGTACAATGAGCAGTTCTTC,CASSLVGQEYNEQFF